This T cell receptor beta chain came from a study of a mutant IDH1 vaccine in newly diagnosed glioma. Overall study: In some groups vaccination began 4-6 weeks post-radiotherapy; others received it with temozolomide.

Overall study results and limits: Variations in leading peripheral T cell clonotypes appeared to have no connection with pseudoprogression.

CDR1 LGHNA and CDR2 YNFKEQ come from the germline V gene. V lost 0 bases, J lost 7 bases, and 19 bases lay in between. The CDR3 spans 16 residues. Of note for this clone: What it binds is not known.

Clones were sequenced by immunoSEQ multiplex PCR, and TCRdb holds only the in-frame ones, with some missing. Among about 46,000 clones, around 94% were seen once, and the ten largest hold roughly 2.4%. Documented time point: week 35, safety follow-up. Vaccinated patients received 300 ug of mutant IDH1 20-mer peptide per dose, with topical imiquimod. Patients underwent eight vaccinations, which took place in weeks 1, 3, 5, 7, 11, 15, 19 and 23. In every donor, the tumor was a new WHO grade 3 or 4 IDH1-mutant, ATRX-lost astrocytoma. The rearrangement joins TRBV4-2 to TRBJ2-7; D tentatively fits TRBD1 or TRBD2 (5 bases each). The starting material was PBMCs, obtained from a glioma patient whose treatment included an IDH1 peptide vaccine. This clonotype was sampled from a man aged 50-60 years with glioma. The CDR3 region has the DNA TGTGCCAGCAGCCAAGATGTCAGGGACCCATGGGGAGAGCAGTACTTC. Protein sequence: CASSQDVRDPWGEQYF.